Presented here are 21 T cell receptor beta chains from one specimen sequenced in a study of T cells in Graves' hyperthyroidism and ophthalmopathy. Amplification yielded TCR beta CDR3 regions, with RNA transcripts as the source. RT-PCR in the first round (using the HTBI primer set) targeted the TCR CDR3. Using its own MiXCR run on the multiplex PCR reads, TCRdb lists one record per CDR3 protein. The sample yields 300,000 or so distinct CDR3 sequences, approximately 15% seen once. Specimen: blood. The receptor set was obtained from a woman aged 55-70 years with Graves' ophthalmopathy.

The chain is built from TRBV5-1 and TRBJ2-2, with D tentatively TRBD2 (7 bases). The germline V gene has CDR1 SGHRS and CDR2 YFSETQ. Trimming stripped 5 bases from V and 3 bases from J, with 11 bases between. This CDR3 is built from 14 residues. CDR3 DNA sequence: TGCGCCAGCAGTCCGGGGGGCTACACCGGGGAGCTGTTTTTT. Encoded protein: CASSPGGYTGELFF.

This clonotype has a handful of counts. This chain links TRBV6-2 or TRBV6-3 with TRBJ2-1, with TRBD1 as a possible D gene (5 bases). Germline-derived CDR1 and CDR2 are MNHEY and SVGEGT. There are 12 residues in the CDR3. Trimming took 6 bases from V and 8 from J, leaving 11 bases between them. The CDR3 is CASRSLGDEQFF. The DNA for the CDR3 is TGTGCCAGCAGATCCCTAGGGGATGAGCAGTTCTTC.

This clonotype appeared many times. This chain joins TRBV10-3 and TRBJ1-2, with D possibly matching TRBD1 (5 bases). The CDR3 is 14 amino acids. V lost 5 bases, J lost 4 bases, and 14 bases lay in between. Germline V gene data show CDR1 as ENHRY and CDR2 as SYGVKD. For the CDR3, the DNA is TGTGCCATCAGTCGGGACGGGGTCCTCTATGGCTACACCTTC. It translates to CAISRDGVLYGYTF.

This clonotype was seen at least ten times. The chain uses TRBV10-3 and TRBJ1-1; the D gene is possibly TRBD1 (6 bases). V was shortened by 10 bases and J by 1 base, with 16 bases between the two germline ends. This CDR3 comprises 14 residues. Germline V gives CDR1 ENHRY, CDR2 SYGVKD. CDR3 in amino acids: CATRAGAENTEAFF. The CDR3 DNA sequence: TGTGCCACCCGGGCAGGGGCGGAGAACACTGAAGCTTTCTTT.

V and J are TRBV18 and TRBJ2-3; TRBD2 matches 10 bases. Germline CDR1 is KGHSH and CDR2 is LQKENI. The junction had 7 bases not matched to a gene; V was cut back by 6 bases and J by 1 base. This CDR3 spans 16 amino acids. The CDR3 reads CASSLTLAGGTDTQYF. Written as DNA, the CDR3 is TGTGCCAGCTCGCTGACCCTAGCGGGAGGCACAGATACGCAGTATTTT.

This clonotype came up many times. V is TRBV4-3 and J is TRBJ1-1; 7 positions match TRBD1. Per the germline V gene, CDR1 is LGHNA and CDR2 is YSLEER. The CDR3 has 15 residues. Trimming removed 5 bases from V and 3 bases from J; junction bases left unmatched: 9. CDR3 sequence: CASSETGRGDTEAFF. CDR3 DNA sequence: TGCGCCAGCAGCGAGACAGGGCGGGGGGACACTGAAGCTTTCTTT.

The J gene is TRBJ1-5, the V gene TRBV5-6; D perhaps matches TRBD1 (5 bases). Germline CDR1 and CDR2: SGHDT and YYEEEE. Trimming took off 4 bases at V and 0 bases at J, with 17 bases between the two ends. CDR3 length equals 17 residues. The CDR3 spells CASSTGRKDYSNQPQHF. CDR3 coding DNA: TGTGCCAGCAGCACGGGACGGAAGGATTATAGCAATCAGCCCCAGCATTTT.

This clonotype has at least ten counts. The J gene is TRBJ1-2, the V gene TRBV12-3 or TRBV12-4; 9 bases align to TRBD1. The ends lost 5 bases at V and 7 bases at J; junction bases unmatched: 5. This CDR3 comprises 13 residues. The CDR3: CASSRTGDSGYTF. Here the CDR3 DNA reads TGTGCCAGCAGTCGGACAGGGGACAGTGGCTACACCTTC.

This clonotype has at least ten counts. This sequence joins TRBV5-5 and TRBJ2-7; 8 bases map to TRBD2. Trimming removed 4 bases from V and 4 bases from J; junction bases left unmatched: 7. The CDR3 length is 14 residues. The germline V gene encodes CDR1 SGHKS and CDR2 YYEKEE (reference sequence). CDR3 DNA: TGTGCCAGCAGCCTAAGCGGGAGCAGGTACGAGCAGTACTTC. Its protein is CASSLSGSRYEQYF.

There are many counts of this clonotype. This chain connects TRBV9 to TRBJ2-1; 10 positions agree with TRBD2. After removal of 0 bases from V and 8 bases from J, the junction contained 8 bases not matched to a gene. The germline CDR1 and CDR2 sequences are SGDLS and YYNGEE. The CDR3 is made up of 16 amino acids. DNA of the CDR3: TGTGCCAGCAGCGTAGAGGACCTAGCGGGAGTGGATGAGCAGTTCTTC. Amino acid sequence: CASSVEDLAGVDEQFF.

J is TRBJ2-7 and V is TRBV27, with 12 bases fitting TRBD2. This CDR3 region has 16 residues. In germline, CDR1 is MNHEY, CDR2 SMNVEV (reference sequence). Trimming took 5 bases from V and 4 from J; bases not matched to a gene: 9. This CDR3 reads CASSPRLAGDLYEQYF. The CDR3 DNA sequence: TGTGCCAGCAGTCCCCGACTAGCGGGAGATCTATACGAGCAGTACTTC.

This clonotype was seen a handful of times. V and J are TRBV18 and TRBJ2-1, with 10 bases aligning to TRBD1. The CDR3 contains 17 residues. V shed 4 bases, J shed 5 bases, and the junction held 11 bases outside the gene matches. The V gene's germline CDR1 is KGHSH and CDR2 LQKENI. CDR3 residues: CASSRGQGVFGDNEQFF. The CDR3, as DNA: TGTGCCAGCTCACGAGGACAGGGGGTCTTCGGAGACAATGAGCAGTTCTTC. The full variable domain, with the rest looked up from reference TRBV18 and TRBJ2-1, is NAGVMQNPRHLVRRRGQEARLRCSPMKGHSHVYWYRQLPEEGLKFMVYLQKENIIDESGMPKERFSAEFPKEGPSILRIQQVVRGDSAAYFCASSRGQGVFGDNEQFFGPGTRLTVL.

This clonotype showed up many times. The rearrangement joins TRBV20-1 to TRBJ2-7, with D possibly TRBD1 on 5 matching bases. Trimming shortened V by 3 bases and J by 2 bases, and 11 bases separated the two germline ends. Germline V CDR1 and CDR2: DFQATT, SNEGSKA (reference sequence). The CDR3 has 13 residues. Here the CDR3 DNA reads TGCAGTGCTAGTGGCAGGGCTCCCTACGAGCAGTACTTC. This sequence encodes CSASGRAPYEQYF.

This clonotype turned up a few times. This chain connects TRBV19 to TRBJ1-2; D gene uncertain. Trimming took off 4 bases at V and 4 bases at J, with 7 bases between the two ends. Germline values: CDR1 LNHDA, CDR2 SQIVND (reference sequence). The CDR3 loop spans 12 amino acids. Here the CDR3 DNA reads TGTGCCAGTAGTAACAGCTTCTATGGCTACACCTTC. Amino acids: CASSNSFYGYTF.

This clonotype came up many times. The chain couples TRBV10-3 to TRBJ1-2; no firm D call. V was cut by 1 base and J by 6 bases, with 9 bases left in between. The CDR3 runs 13 residues. Germline V CDR1 and CDR2: ENHRY, SYGVKD. The CDR3 protein is CAISEWQANGYTF. CDR3 sequence (DNA): TGTGCCATCAGTGAGTGGCAGGCCAATGGCTACACCTTC.

This clonotype was counted ten times or more. V usage is TRBV7-8 and J usage is TRBJ2-7; 7 nucleotides line up with TRBD1. Germline assignment: CDR1 SGHVS and CDR2 FQNEAQ. The CDR3 is 16 amino acids. With 5 bases clipped from V and 1 base from J, the junction kept 11 bases outside the gene matches. CDR3 sequence reads: CASSPETGDRSYEQYF. For the CDR3, the DNA is TGTGCCAGCAGCCCAGAAACAGGGGACCGGTCCTACGAGCAGTACTTC.

This clonotype has only a few counts. V gene TRBV4-2 combines with J gene TRBJ2-3; TRBD1 might be the D (5 bases). Germline-derived CDR1 and CDR2 are LGHNA and YNFKEQ. There are 13 residues in the CDR3. The ends were cut back, 4 bases at V and 4 bases at J, with 9 bases in the middle. The CDR3 DNA reads as TGTGCCAGCAGCCCAGGGCAGCCAGATACGCAGTATTTT. Protein sequence: CASSPGQPDTQYF.

The CDR3 coding sequence is TGCGCCAGCAGCTCCCTGGACAGAACTAGCACAGATACGCAGTATTTT. Protein: CASSSLDRTSTDTQYF. The rearrangement joins TRBV5-1 to TRBJ2-3, with TRBD1 as a possible D gene (6 bases). The CDR3 has 16 residues. Trimming pared 3 bases from V and 0 bases from J, leaving 14 bases between. Germline CDR1 reads SGHRS; CDR2 reads YFSETQ.

Many counts were recorded for this clonotype. This chain links TRBV6-2 or TRBV6-3 with TRBJ1-1, with TRBD1 identical over 9 bases. In germline, CDR1 is MNHEY, CDR2 SVGEGT. The CDR3 runs to 13 residues. J gave up 4 bases and V 6 bases, and 3 bases lay outside the gene matches. The CDR3, as DNA: TGTGCCAGCAGCTGGGACAGGGTCACTGAAGCTTTCTTT. It translates to CASSWDRVTEAFF.

This clonotype was detected many times. The chain uses TRBV7-9 and TRBJ2-7; 8 nucleotides align to TRBD1. With V trimmed by 5 bases and J by 3 bases, 9 bases remained unmatched. There are 15 residues in the CDR3. Germline loops: CDR1 SEHNR, CDR2 FQNEAQ (reference sequence). CDR3 nucleotide sequence: TGTGCCAGCAGCACAACGGCAGGGGGCTACTACGAGCAGTACTTC. This sequence encodes CASSTTAGGYYEQYF.

CDR3 residues: CATSTTVRSPLHF. CDR3 coding DNA: TGTGCCACCAGCACCACTGTGCGTTCACCCCTCCACTTT. The chain couples TRBV15 to TRBJ1-6, with D uncertain. The CDR3 has 13 residues. CDR1 and CDR2 from the germline V gene are LNHNV and YYDKDF (reference sequence). Trimming stripped 4 bases from V and 9 bases from J, with 10 bases between.